These 9 T cell receptor beta chains originate from one sample sequenced in a study of T cell responses to AZD1222 COVID-19 vaccine. Sequenced by immunoSEQ multiplex PCR; TCRdb stores in-frame clones only, minus some. The table has over 100,000 clones, approximately 86% seen once. The starting material was peripheral blood, obtained on day 0 of AZD1222 vaccination. The receptors originated from an adult in good health.

For this clone: A read error may account for a junction end that differs from germline. The chain links TRBV4-1 to TRBJ1-5; D gene uncertain. CDR1 MGHRA and CDR2 YSYEKL come from the germline V gene. The CDR3 is 16 residues long. CDR3 amino acids: CASTQVYVSGNQPQHF. CDR3 sequence (DNA): TGCGCCAGCACCCAAGTATATGTCTCCGGCAATCAGCCCCAGCATTTT.

This sequence joins TRBV2 and TRBJ1-2, with D possibly being TRBD1 (5 bases). V was clipped by 5 bases and J by 4 bases, with 11 bases between them. The CDR3 covers 13 residues. Per the germline V gene, CDR1 is SNHLY and CDR2 is FYNNEI. CDR3 sequence (DNA): TGTGCCAGCAGTAGGGGTTCGGGCTATGGCTACACCTTC. Its translation: CASSRGSGYGYTF.

The V call is TRBV19, the J call TRBJ1-1; 8 positions match TRBD1. With 4 bases clipped from V and 0 bases from J, the junction kept 4 bases outside the gene matches. Germline V gene lookup returns CDR1 LNHDA and CDR2 SQIVND (reference sequence). This CDR3 contains 15 residues. In nucleotides, the CDR3 is TGTGCCAGTAGTACTGGACAGGGCGTGAACACTGAAGCTTTCTTT. Its translation is CASSTGQGVNTEAFF.

J is TRBJ2-7 and V is TRBV4-3; TRBD1 agrees at 9 bases. Germline lookup yields CDR1 LGHNA and CDR2 YSLEER. The J segment lost 3 bases and the V segment lost 3 bases, leaving 12 bases of the junction unmatched. CDR3 length equals 17 residues. CDR3 nucleotide sequence: TGCGCCAGCAGCCACTCCCTTGATGGGACAGGGAACTACGAGCAGTACTTC. Protein product: CASSHSLDGTGNYEQYF.

The J gene is TRBJ1-2, the V gene TRBV10-3, with 10 bases aligning to TRBD1. The length of the CDR3 is 13 residues. J gave up 4 bases and V 8 bases, and 4 bases lay outside the gene matches. The germline gives CDR1 ENHRY, CDR2 SYGVKD. The DNA of the CDR3 is TGTGCCATCGGGACAGGGGATAGCTATGGCTACACCTTC. This sequence encodes CAIGTGDSYGYTF.

The chain carries TRBV7-3 and TRBJ1-1, with D possibly TRBD1 on 5 matching bases. The CDR3 is 13 amino acids. In germline, CDR1 is SGHTA, CDR2 FQGTGA. The V end was cut by 0 bases, the J end by 4 bases, with 6 bases between. This chain's CDR3 is CASSLTGTTEAFF. The CDR3 region has the DNA TGTGCCAGCAGCTTAACAGGGACCACTGAAGCTTTCTTT. The full variable domain, in which reference TRBV7-3 and TRBJ1-1 provide the parts outside the CDR3, is GAGVSQTPSNKVTEKGKYVELRCDPISGHTALYWYRQSLGQGPEFLIYFQGTGAADDSGLPNDRFFAVRPEGSVSTLKIQRTERGDSAVYLCASSLTGTTEAFFGQGTRLTVV.

This chain uses TRBV27 with TRBJ2-3, with D unclear. CDR3 length equals 13 residues. V lost 5 bases, J lost 2 bases, and 8 bases lay in between. CDR1 is MNHEY, CDR2 SMNVEV, per germline (reference sequence). CDR3 in amino acids: CASSLQSTDTQYF. CDR3 nucleotides: TGTGCCAGCAGTCTCCAATCCACAGATACGCAGTATTTT.

The rearrangement joins TRBV6-2 or TRBV6-3 to TRBJ2-7; D not resolved. The CDR3 extends over 15 amino acids. Germline values: CDR1 MNHEY, CDR2 SVGEGT. V gave up 2 bases and J gave up 3 bases, with 14 bases separating them. The CDR3: CASSYPDGENYEQYF. CDR3 sequence (DNA): TGTGCCAGCAGTTACCCCGACGGAGAAAACTACGAGCAGTACTTC.

The chain combines TRBV5-1 with TRBJ2-3; D uncertain. The CDR3 is 14 residues long. V lost 7 bases, J lost 0 bases, and 12 bases lay in between. In germline, CDR1 is SGHRS, CDR2 YFSETQ. The CDR3 protein is CASGVGGSTDTQYF. CDR3 DNA sequence: TGCGCCAGCGGTGTTGGTGGCAGCACAGATACGCAGTATTTT.